Listed below are T cell receptor beta chains from one sample, sequenced in a study of T cell responses to AZD1222 COVID-19 vaccine. Sequenced by immunoSEQ multiplex PCR; TCRdb stores in-frame clones only, minus some. Altogether about 59,000 clones are present, 84% being singletons, with the ten largest covering roughly 20%. The sample here was peripheral blood, taken on day 0 of AZD1222 vaccination. The receptor set was obtained from an adult in good health. Both conserved end residues are part of each CDR3. Each record gives: V gene, clone size, J gene, D gene, CDR3 length, CDR3 DNA, CDR3 protein. The D gene is left open where the match is weak. Clone size is shown for a subset of rows, as once, few, many or a class of expanded clone.

v_call: TRBV5-1
clone_size: few
j_call: TRBJ2-1
d_call: -
cdr3_length: 13
cdr3_nt: TGCGCCAGCAGCCCGGGGAGTTTCAATGAGCAGTTCTTC
cdr3_aa: CASSPGSFNEQFF

v_call: TRBV27
clone_size: -
j_call: TRBJ1-2
d_call: TRBD1
cdr3_length: 14
cdr3_nt: TGTGCCAGCAGTTCCACATGGACAGGGGATGGCTACACCTTC
cdr3_aa: CASSSTWTGDGYTF

v_call: TRBV27
clone_size: medium-sized
j_call: TRBJ2-7
d_call: TRBD1
cdr3_length: 16
cdr3_nt: TGTGCCAGCAGTCCCCTTTCCCCGACAGGGGGGGACGAGCAGTACTTC
cdr3_aa: CASSPLSPTGGDEQYF

v_call: TRBV7-8
clone_size: -
j_call: TRBJ1-6
d_call: TRBD1
cdr3_length: 17
cdr3_nt: TGTGCCAGCAGCTTACCCGACAGGGTGCATATCAATTCACCCCTCCACTTT
cdr3_aa: CASSLPDRVHINSPLHF

v_call: TRBV12-3/TRBV12-4
clone_size: -
j_call: TRBJ2-3
d_call: -
cdr3_length: 13
cdr3_nt: TGTGCCAGCAGTGTGCCTAGTGGGGATACGCAGTATTTT
cdr3_aa: CASSVPSGDTQYF

v_call: TRBV5-8
clone_size: -
j_call: TRBJ1-3
d_call: -
cdr3_length: 15
cdr3_nt: TGTGCCAGCAGCTTGCTTCTGGTGTGGGGAAACACCATATATTTT
cdr3_aa: CASSLLLVWGNTIYF

v_call: TRBV19
clone_size: -
j_call: TRBJ1-2
d_call: TRBD1
cdr3_length: 15
cdr3_nt: TGTGCCAGTAGCCAGGGACAGGCGCAACTCTATGGCTACACCTTC
cdr3_aa: CASSQGQAQLYGYTF

v_call: TRBV19
clone_size: -
j_call: TRBJ2-7
d_call: -
cdr3_length: 16
cdr3_nt: TGTGCCAGTAGTATAGGAGGGATCCTGCCCAAACACGAGCAGTACTTC
cdr3_aa: CASSIGGILPKHEQYF

v_call: TRBV7-9
clone_size: -
j_call: TRBJ1-1
d_call: -
cdr3_length: 13
cdr3_nt: TGTGCCAGCAGCTTAGCGACAGACACTGAAGCTTTCTTT
cdr3_aa: CASSLATDTEAFF

v_call: TRBV10-3
clone_size: once
j_call: TRBJ1-6
d_call: -
cdr3_length: 16
cdr3_nt: TGTGCCATCAGTGTTCAGGGTCTCTCCTATAATTCACCCCTCCACTTT
cdr3_aa: CAISVQGLSYNSPLHF

v_call: TRBV10-3
clone_size: few
j_call: TRBJ2-7
d_call: -
cdr3_length: 13
cdr3_nt: TGTGCCATCAGTGAGGTTGGGACCTACGAGCAGTACTTC
cdr3_aa: CAISEVGTYEQYF

v_call: TRBV28
clone_size: -
j_call: TRBJ2-5
d_call: -
cdr3_length: 16
cdr3_nt: TGTGCCAGCAGTCCCCCTCAAGGGTACATGCAAGAGACCCAGTACTTC
cdr3_aa: CASSPPQGYMQETQYF

v_call: TRBV27
clone_size: few
j_call: TRBJ1-1
d_call: -
cdr3_length: 13
cdr3_nt: TGTGCCAGCACCGACTACATGAACACTGAAGCTTTCTTT
cdr3_aa: CASTDYMNTEAFF

v_call: TRBV19
clone_size: -
j_call: TRBJ2-1
d_call: TRBD2
cdr3_length: 16
cdr3_nt: TGTGCCAGTAGTCCACGACTAGCGGGAAGCTACAATGAGCAGTTCTTC
cdr3_aa: CASSPRLAGSYNEQFF

v_call: TRBV7-3
clone_size: once
j_call: TRBJ2-5
d_call: -
cdr3_length: 13
cdr3_nt: TGTGCCAGCAGCGACGGGGTTGGAGAGACCCAGTACTTC
cdr3_aa: CASSDGVGETQYF

v_call: TRBV6-2/TRBV6-3
clone_size: -
j_call: TRBJ2-4
d_call: TRBD1
cdr3_length: 16
cdr3_nt: TGTGCCAGCAGCCGTCCCGGGACAGGGAGGCAGAACATTCAGTACTTC
cdr3_aa: CASSRPGTGRQNIQYF

v_call: TRBV11-2
clone_size: -
j_call: TRBJ2-3
d_call: -
cdr3_length: 14
cdr3_nt: TGTGCCAGCAGCTTAGGGGCTGTCACAGATACGCAGTATTTT
cdr3_aa: CASSLGAVTDTQYF

v_call: TRBV7-2
clone_size: once
j_call: TRBJ1-1
d_call: -
cdr3_length: 13
cdr3_nt: TGTGCCAGCAGTCGCGGGTTGAACACTGAAGCTTTCTTT
cdr3_aa: CASSRGLNTEAFF

v_call: TRBV11-2
clone_size: -
j_call: TRBJ2-7
d_call: -
cdr3_length: 12
cdr3_nt: TGTGCCAGCAGCTTAGATACCAGCGAGCAGTACTTC
cdr3_aa: CASSLDTSEQYF

v_call: TRBV18
clone_size: -
j_call: TRBJ2-7
d_call: -
cdr3_length: 13
cdr3_nt: TGTGCCAGCTCCGCCGGCGCTGGTTACGAGCAGTACTTC
cdr3_aa: CASSAGAGYEQYF

v_call: TRBV4-3
clone_size: once
j_call: TRBJ1-2
d_call: -
cdr3_length: 15
cdr3_nt: TGCGCCAGCAGCCAAGAACTAGGACCCAGGAGGGGCTACACCTTC
cdr3_aa: CASSQELGPRRGYTF

v_call: TRBV28
clone_size: -
j_call: TRBJ2-7
d_call: TRBD1
cdr3_length: 12
cdr3_nt: TGTGCCACCCTAGGACAGGTGAGCGAGCAGTACTTC
cdr3_aa: CATLGQVSEQYF

v_call: TRBV6-4
clone_size: -
j_call: TRBJ1-1
d_call: TRBD1
cdr3_length: 15
cdr3_nt: TGTGCCAGCAGTGCAGACAGGGGAATGAACACTGAAGCTTTCTTT
cdr3_aa: CASSADRGMNTEAFF

v_call: TRBV28
clone_size: -
j_call: TRBJ1-6
d_call: -
cdr3_length: 15
cdr3_nt: TGTGCCAGCACCCCCAGCAGCTCCTATAATTCACCCCTCCACTTT
cdr3_aa: CASTPSSSYNSPLHF

v_call: TRBV7-9
clone_size: -
j_call: TRBJ2-2
d_call: -
cdr3_length: 14
cdr3_nt: TGTGCCAGCACTGTCGGTTTTAGAACCGGGGAGCTGTTTTTT
cdr3_aa: CASTVGFRTGELFF

v_call: TRBV5-1
clone_size: -
j_call: TRBJ1-4
d_call: -
cdr3_length: 15
cdr3_nt: TGCGCCAGCAGCTTGGAGGACGGTGTTAATGAAAAACTGTTTTTT
cdr3_aa: CASSLEDGVNEKLFF